A single sample is the source of the 20 T cell receptor beta chains below, sequenced in a study of OX40 agonist ivuxolimab in advanced cancers. Libraries were prepared by immunoSEQ multiplex PCR; TCRdb keeps only in-frame clonotypes and omits some of them. The sample consists of 30,000 or so clones, about 86% of them appearing once. This specimen was CD4+ or CD8+ T cells sorted from blood, taken in a trial of the OX40 agonist ivuxolimab. These receptors came from an adult with an advanced solid tumor such as melanoma, head and neck, liver or kidney cancer.

V gene TRBV29-1 combines with J gene TRBJ1-2, with 7 bases matching TRBD1. CDR3 length: 15 residues. V shed 6 bases, J shed 2 bases, and the junction held 12 bases outside the gene matches. CDR1 SQVTM and CDR2 ANQGSEA come from the germline V gene. CDR3 in amino acids: CSVTRQGTTNYGYTF. The CDR3 nucleotides are TGCAGCGTAACCAGACAGGGAACGACAAACTATGGCTACACCTTC.

This clone was observed once. The genes are TRBV11-1 and TRBJ1-1, with D uncertain. The V gene's germline CDR1 is SGHAT and CDR2 FQDESV (reference sequence). V was shortened by 2 bases and J by 2 bases, with 12 bases between the two germline ends. CDR3 length equals 15 residues. The CDR3 here is CASSLSGSPNTEAFF. The CDR3 DNA follows: TGTGCCAGCAGCTTATCCGGCAGCCCCAACACTGAAGCTTTCTTT.

The rearrangement uses TRBV7-9 and TRBJ2-1, with a weak D call TRBD1 (5 bases). The germline V gene encodes CDR1 SEHNR and CDR2 FQNEAQ (reference sequence). This CDR3 spans 13 amino acids. V lost 3 bases and J lost 6, with 9 bases in between. The CDR3 DNA follows: TGTGCCAGCAGCTTTTCAGGGCTCAATGAGCAGTTCTTC. It translates to CASSFSGLNEQFF. Looking up the rest from reference TRBV7-9 and TRBJ2-1 gives the full variable domain: DTGVSQNPRHKITKRGQNVTFRCDPISEHNRLYWYRQTLGQGPEFLTYFQNEAQLEKSRLLSDRFSAERPKGSFSTLEIQRTEQGDSAMYLCASSFSGLNEQFFGPGTRLTVL.

This sequence joins TRBV19 and TRBJ1-1; 8 bases line up with TRBD1. The germline V gene encodes CDR1 LNHDA and CDR2 SQIVND (reference sequence). The CDR3 contains 18 residues. V was pared by 0 bases and J by 0 bases, with 9 bases of the junction left unmatched. CDR3 in DNA: TGTGCCAGTAGTATAGATCTCAGGGGACAGGCTGTGAACACTGAAGCTTTCTTT. It yields the protein CASSIDLRGQAVNTEAFF.

In its sample, this clone is medium-sized. The V gene is TRBV7-2, the J gene TRBJ1-5; 7 bases agree with TRBD1. The length of the CDR3 is 14 residues. Germline-derived CDR1 and CDR2 are SGHTA and FQGNSA. The trim removed 5 bases at V and 7 bases at J, leaving 8 bases unmatched. The CDR3 region has the DNA TGTGCCAGCAGCCAGGGGGGGTTCGGGCAGCCCCAGCATTTT. Translating gives CASSQGGFGQPQHF.

This clone has just one count. The chain carries TRBV11-2 and TRBJ2-3; D is unclear. The V end lost 1 base, the J end lost 5 bases, and 16 bases lay between the germline ends. The CDR3 is made up of 16 amino acids. The germline gives CDR1 SGHAT, CDR2 FQNNGV. CDR3 DNA sequence: TGTGCCAGCAGCTTAGGAGGCGCTGTGAGAAAAGATACGCAGTATTTT. Translation gives CASSLGGAVRKDTQYF.

V and J are TRBV11-2 and TRBJ2-1, with unresolved D. The V end lost 5 bases, the J end lost 7 bases, and 9 bases lay between the germline ends. The CDR3 loop spans 12 amino acids. Per germline, CDR1 SGHAT and CDR2 FQNNGV. The chain's CDR3 is CASSQTWNEQFF. The CDR3 DNA is TGTGCCAGCAGCCAGACGTGGAATGAGCAGTTCTTC.

The chain employs TRBV28 and TRBJ1-1; D call uncertain. The CDR3 extends over 13 amino acids. Germline V CDR1 and CDR2: MDHEN, SYDVKM. V lost 9 bases and J lost 2, with 13 bases in between. DNA for the CDR3: TGTGCCAGTAGAATCCAGGTAAACACTGAAGCTTTCTTT. This sequence encodes CASRIQVNTEAFF.

This clone was seen once. This chain uses TRBV29-1 with TRBJ2-7, with D perhaps TRBD1 or TRBD2 (5 bases each). V lost 2 bases and J 3 bases, leaving 17 bases between the germline ends. Germline V gives CDR1 SQVTM, CDR2 ANQGSEA. This CDR3 is 15 amino acids long. CDR3 residues: CSVETARDRYYEQYF. CDR3 sequence (DNA): TGCAGCGTTGAAACTGCCCGGGACCGATACTACGAGCAGTACTTC.

The chain employs TRBV27 and TRBJ1-1; TRBD1 is a possible D gene (5 bases). The germline V gene has CDR1 MNHEY and CDR2 SMNVEV (reference sequence). The CDR3 has 14 residues. The V and J ends lost 8 bases and 2 bases respectively, with 15 bases between them. The CDR3 sequence is CASGWQGGNTEAFF. The CDR3 coding sequence is TGTGCCAGCGGTTGGCAGGGAGGAAACACTGAAGCTTTCTTT.

The chain combines TRBV9 with TRBJ2-1; D is unresolved. CDR1 is SGDLS and CDR2 is YYNGEE in the germline V gene. The CDR3 loop spans 14 amino acids. Trimming left V 3 bases short and J 5 bases short, with 12 bases between. This CDR3 is CASSAGPGDNEQFF. Here the CDR3 DNA reads TGTGCCAGCAGCGCAGGACCGGGTGACAATGAGCAGTTCTTC.

This clone was observed a single time. The chain combines TRBV2 with TRBJ1-1, with D uncertain. Between the trimmed V and J ends, which lost 8 bases and 5 bases, there was a span of 6 bases. This CDR3 region has 10 residues. Looked up from germline, CDR1 is SNHLY and CDR2 is FYNNEI. The CDR3 is CASAGTEAFF. The CDR3 nucleotides are TGTGCCAGCGCTGGGACTGAAGCTTTCTTT.

V and J are TRBV9 and TRBJ2-3; 13 bases agree with TRBD2. V lost 3 bases and J lost 3; bases outside the gene matches: 19. Germline V gene lookup returns CDR1 SGDLS and CDR2 YYNGEE. The CDR3 has 21 residues. In nucleotides, the CDR3 is TGTGCCAGCAGCGGTCCATCGAGATTCGGACTAGCGGGAGCAAGTACAGATACGCAGTATTTT. This codes for CASSGPSRFGLAGASTDTQYF.

The V call is TRBV28, the J call TRBJ1-2; a weak D match, TRBD1 (6 bases). Trimming removed 4 bases from V and 5 bases from J, with 14 bases in between. Germline-derived CDR1 and CDR2 are MDHEN and SYDVKM. The CDR3 contains 14 residues. This chain's CDR3 is CASSSPRGGYGYTF. The CDR3 coding sequence is TGTGCCAGCAGTTCCCCCCGAGGGGGTTATGGCTACACCTTC.

CDR3 residues: CASSQPVKNEQFF. The CDR3 DNA is TGCGCCAGCAGCCAACCTGTGAAAAATGAGCAGTTCTTC. This sequence joins TRBV4-1 and TRBJ2-1; D is unclear. Deletions cut 2 bases from V and 7 bases from J, with 9 bases between. Germline lookup yields CDR1 MGHRA and CDR2 YSYEKL. This CDR3 comprises 13 residues.

The chain links TRBV4-1 to TRBJ2-1, with 8 nucleotides matching TRBD1. This CDR3 has 15 amino acids. Germline loops: CDR1 MGHRA, CDR2 YSYEKL. The V segment lost 3 bases and the J segment 2 bases; nucleotides outside the gene matches: 3. CDR3 in amino acids: CASSQTGDTYNEQFF. In DNA form, the CDR3 reads TGCGCCAGCAGCCAGACAGGGGATACCTACAATGAGCAGTTCTTC.

The J gene is TRBJ2-2, the V gene TRBV28, with 8 bases matching TRBD1. The V gene end was trimmed by 4 bases and the J gene end by 6 bases; junction bases not matched to a gene: 1. This CDR3 region has 13 residues. Germline V CDR1 and CDR2: MDHEN, SYDVKM. The CDR3 sequence: CASSWTGSGELFF. The CDR3 nucleotides read TGTGCCAGCAGTTGGACAGGGTCCGGGGAGCTGTTTTTT.

This clone has more than one count but fewer than ten. A read error is likely here: a far larger clone is one base away. V usage is TRBV28 and J usage is TRBJ1-2; D unclear. Germline V gene lookup returns CDR1 MDHEN and CDR2 SYDVKM. This CDR3 region has 13 residues. V lost 2 bases and J lost 2, with 6 bases in between. The CDR3 sequence: CASSLGPNYGYTF. The CDR3 region has the DNA TGTGCCAGCAGTTTAGGGCCGAACTATGGCTACACCTTC.

V gene TRBV7-2 combines with J gene TRBJ2-1; the D gene could be TRBD1 or TRBD2 (5 bases each). V dropped 6 bases and J dropped 1 base, with 16 bases sitting between them. This CDR3 region has 16 residues. The germline V gene has CDR1 SGHTA and CDR2 FQGNSA. The DNA for the CDR3 is TGTGCCAGCAGTTACTTACTGGGGACGTCCTACAATGAGCAGTTCTTC. As protein: CASSYLLGTSYNEQFF.

The V gene is TRBV4-3, the J gene TRBJ1-2; 9 positions agree with TRBD1. The ends lost 4 bases at V and 2 bases at J; junction bases unmatched: 2. Germline assignment: CDR1 LGHNA and CDR2 YSLEER. This CDR3 has 14 amino acids. CDR3 region: CASSPGTGNYGYTF. The CDR3 coding sequence is TGCGCCAGCAGCCCCGGGACAGGGAACTATGGCTACACCTTC.